This TCR beta chain was profiled in a study of blood T cells in healthy people across ages. A second PCR, run for about 6 to 11 cycles, used a sample-barcoded 5' primer plus a J-beta primer mix. TCRdb reanalysed the 5' RACE reads using MiXCR and keeps one entry per CDR3 protein. The repertoire holds 650,000 to 1,000,000 distinct CDR3 sequences, 35% to 40% seen once, with roughly 13% in the top ten. The germline V and J ends were trimmed by 0 bases and 7 bases, with 7 bases remaining between them. Germline loops: CDR1 LGHNA, CDR2 YNFKEQ. The length of the CDR3 is 13 residues. General study results and limits: Diversity estimated from one million T cells was considered an underestimate.

The table lists this clonotype with many counts. Its antigen is unidentified. The people who gave samples were healthy Caucasians from Russia, aged about 6 to 95. The source material was blood. The gene calls are TRBV4-2 and TRBJ2-1; D may match TRBD1 or TRBD2 (5 bases each). The origin of this receptor is a man aged 18 to 29 in good health. For the CDR3, the DNA is TGTGCCAGCAGCCAAGAGTGGGGGAATGAGCAGTTCTTC. As protein: CASSQEWGNEQFF.